This TCR delta chain was recovered during a study of gamma-delta chains in newborns, infants, children. As for the study in general: Innate gammadelta T cells reportedly expand polyclonally right after birth, driven by microbial exposure, per the title.

This clone came up a few times. The identical CDR3 is also encoded by other nucleotide sequences in the sample. The CDR3 extends over 19 amino acids. Losses at the gene ends were 2 bases for V and 1 base for J; bases not matched to a gene: 4. The germline V gene has CDR1 GEAIGNYY and CDR2 EKD. TCRdb re-processed the reads using CATT. The profile covers some 12,000 delta-chain clones, with about 8.7% appearing a single time and approximately 3.8% taken by the ten largest. This receptor was obtained from a child who was a newborn, infant or young child, either healthy, febrile or measles-vaccinated (not recorded which). The chain couples TRDV2 to TRDJ3, with 13 bases fitting TRDD3. Sequences were obtained from blood. CDR3 DNA sequence: TGTGCCTGTGACAATACTGGGGGATACGGGTCCTGGGACACCCGACAGATGTTTTTC. Translation: CACDNTGGYGSWDTRQMFF.